This T cell receptor beta chain was sequenced during a study of blood T cell repertoires in COVID-19. Study overall: COVID-19 samples from acute and convalescent phases originated in the United States, Italy and Spain. T cells, B-cell-depleted T cells, or PBMCs supplied cDNA or gDNA.

V gave up 3 bases and J gave up 6 bases; unmatched junction bases: 7. The V gene's germline CDR1 is SEHNR and CDR2 FQNEAQ (reference sequence). CDR3 size: 15 residues. Assay: immunoSEQ multiplex PCR; the TCRdb copy retains only in-frame clones and omits some. This table holds around 47,000 clones, 89% found once. The sequencing sample was made of peripheral blood. The V gene is TRBV7-9, the J gene TRBJ2-3, with 9 positions matching TRBD1. This clonotype originated in a man aged 80 or over with active or convalescent COVID-19. The CDR3 coding sequence is TGTGCCAGCAGCTTCAGGACAGGGGTGAAGGATACGCAGTATTTT. The encoded protein is CASSFRTGVKDTQYF.